This T cell receptor beta chain appears in the sequencing data of a study of blood T cell repertoires in COVID-19. Study summary: The United States, Italy and Spain were the sources of the acute and convalescent COVID-19 samples. Sources were T cells, B-cell-depleted T cells, or PBMCs; the material itself was cDNA or gDNA.

In Seattle, patients joined the study during active infection and were tracked longitudinally. Original methodology: Amplification with reference gene primers provided the estimates of nucleated cell counts. Sequenced by immunoSEQ multiplex PCR; TCRdb stores in-frame clones only, minus some. V and J calls and clone size are copied from that table; D and trimming were computed from the DNA. This table has more than 95,000 clones, around 81% appearing once. The germline V gene encodes CDR1 MNHNS and CDR2 SASEGT. The CDR3 is 15 amino acids. Trimming removed 2 bases at V and 12 bases at J, with 21 bases between.

The clonotype was recovered from a man aged 30 to 45 with COVID-19, enrolled during active disease. V gene TRBV6-1 combines with J gene TRBJ2-3; D unresolved. The sequenced sample consisted of peripheral blood. CDR3 residues: CASSEPTKTFSSQYF. In DNA, the CDR3 is TGTGCCAGCAGTGAACCGACGAAGACATTCTCGTCACAGTATTTT.